A single TCR beta chain is shown here with its context. Its antigen is not known. The record originates from a study of shared clonotypes between healthy human individuals. Study overall: Per donor, CD8 memory used one plate, CD8 naive used two, CD4 memory used three and CD4 naive used three. Study-level points and caveats: Sampling was confined to blood; repertoires within tissues likely differ. Donor scarcity curtailed the genetic and exposure-history diversity represented herein. Sorted-subset sequencing, rarefaction showed, was incomplete despite large depth.

CD45RO-negative CD8 cells positively selected for CCR7 made up the naive population, which excluded terminally differentiated effector memory CD45RA+ cells. Germline values: CDR1 SQVTM, CDR2 ANQGSEA. The CDR3 runs 16 residues. With 1 base removed from V and 0 bases from J, the gap between germline ends came to 16 bases. Here immunoSEQ multiplex PCR was the method, and the copy in TCRdb shows in-frame clones only, minus some. The sample records hundreds of thousands of clones, 95% to 97% being singletons. Source material: naive CD8+ T cells sorted from blood. This rearrangement joins TRBV29-1 to TRBJ2-7; maybe TRBD2 (5 bases). This receptor was taken from a woman under 40 in good health. CDR3 nucleotides: TGCAGCGTTGAAGGTATGCGGGCCTCAAGCTCCTACGAGCAGTACTTC. As protein: CSVEGMRASSSYEQYF.